Listed here are 6 T cell receptor beta chains from one sample, sequenced in a study of blood T cell repertoires in COVID-19. Sequencing used immunoSEQ multiplex PCR; TCRdb keeps in-frame clones, though not all of them. Of a few hundred thousand clones in the sample, roughly 85% were seen once. Sequenced: PBMCs or T cells enriched from blood (not recorded which). These receptor sequences come from a middle-aged woman with acute COVID-19.

This chain joins TRBV10-3 and TRBJ2-2, with 8 bases matching TRBD2. The germline V gene encodes CDR1 ENHRY and CDR2 SYGVKD. Trimming removed 10 bases from V and 4 bases from J; junction bases left unmatched: 11. CDR3 length: 15 residues. CDR3 residues: CASTTTGGSTGELFF. CDR3 bases: TGTGCCAGCACGACCACGGGAGGGAGCACCGGGGAGCTGTTTTTT.

This clone was seen once. The chain is built from TRBV9 and TRBJ1-1; 10 nucleotides match TRBD1. CDR3 length equals 17 residues. V shed 4 bases, J shed 1 base, and the junction held 10 bases outside the gene matches. Germline CDR1 and CDR2: SGDLS and YYNGEE. The DNA for the CDR3 is TGTGCCAGCAGCCCCGAGGGGACAGGGGTCGGGAACACTGAAGCTTTCTTT. It yields the protein CASSPEGTGVGNTEAFF.

The gene calls are TRBV7-2 and TRBJ1-2, with D maybe TRBD1 (6 bases). Germline V gives CDR1 SGHTA, CDR2 FQGNSA. Trimming took off 5 bases at V and 10 bases at J, with 17 bases between the two ends. This CDR3 is 13 amino acids long. For the CDR3, the DNA is TGTGCCAGCAGCCCGACCGGGACACGAAACTACACCTTC. The encoded protein is CASSPTGTRNYTF.

The V call is TRBV11-2, the J call TRBJ1-1; maybe TRBD1 (5 bases). Trimming removed 7 bases at V and 1 base at J, with 16 bases between. Looked up from germline, CDR1 is SGHAT and CDR2 is FQNNGV. The CDR3 has 15 amino acids. CDR3 amino acids: CASTMRPGQNTEAFF. The DNA of the CDR3 is TGTGCCAGCACGATGCGGCCAGGGCAGAACACTGAAGCTTTCTTT.

The V gene is TRBV10-3, the J gene TRBJ1-4; no firm D call. The V end lost 4 bases, the J end lost 7 bases, and 7 bases lay between the germline ends. The CDR3 has 12 residues. Germline assignment: CDR1 ENHRY and CDR2 SYGVKD. The CDR3 nucleotides are TGTGCCATCAGTGCAAACAGTGAAAAACTGTTTTTT. The encoded protein is CAISANSEKLFF.

This sequence joins TRBV15 and TRBJ2-1; 7 nucleotides match TRBD1. In germline, CDR1 is LNHNV, CDR2 YYDKDF (reference sequence). The CDR3 extends over 16 amino acids. V lost 1 base to trimming and J lost 5 bases; unmatched junction nucleotides: 8. CDR3 bases: TGTGCCACCAGCAGAGCCGGGACAGAGCGTAACAATGAGCAGTTCTTC. Amino acid sequence: CATSRAGTERNNEQFF.